The T cell receptor beta chain under discussion was sequenced for a study of blood T cell repertoires in COVID-19 (dated by TCRdb to between 2020 and 2021). At the level of the whole study: Collaborator samples came from the United States, Italy and Spain and covered acute and convalescent phases of COVID-19. HLA class I and class II types, where available, came from metadata supplied by the sample provider rather than from assay-based typing. The dataset comprised deeply sampled blood TCRbeta repertoires from subjects exposed to, actively infected with, or recovered from COVID-19. Nearly every sample came with metadata listing a de-identified subject ID, COVID-19 status, age in years and sex. A freely available public database, intended as a resource for researchers studying the immune response to SARS-CoV-2, is where the repertoires were released. The prospective study material was composed of cDNA or gDNA derived from T cells, B-cell-depleted T cells, or PBMCs. The samples were drawn from the first 160 participants of the ongoing ImmuneRACE study and from 950 to 1,500 subjects provided by 6 global collaborators. General conclusions and limits of the study: The amount of clinical and demographic metadata varied by source and participant and was provided uncurated.

Each collaborating institution followed its own protocols to collect whole blood in K2EDTA tubes. For TCRbeta analysis, collaborator samples were shipped as frozen whole blood, as isolated PBMCs, or as DNA extracted from either sample type. The CDR3 goes from the cysteine to the phenylalanine over 17 residues. Only the CDR3 region is kept as DNA, spanning 51 bases read in frame from base 1. The immunoSEQ Assay, a bias-controlled multiplex PCR, was used to amplify TCRbeta CDR3 regions from genomic DNA. As for the original processing: Nucleated cell counts per sample were estimated from amplification of reference gene primers within the assay. To quantify the absolute abundance of each unique TCRbeta CDR3 rearrangement, sequence reads were collapsed and filtered. For each sample, productive Simpson clonality was calculated by taking the square root of Simpson's diversity index across productive rearrangements. TCRdb holds this immuneACCESS table with in-frame rearrangements only. Some clones are missing; in checked studies, unresolved V genes explain under half, and the rest has no known cause. V, J and clone size were drawn from that table, and D and trimming were deduced from the DNA. This sample gives about 280,000 clones in total; 86% of them show up just once. About 8.7% of the sample rests with the top ten.

This clone was observed at least ten times. Its binding antigen is unknown. Nothing much larger sits one base from this clone, and base qualities are not available. Sequenced: peripheral blood. Recombination connected TRBV7-5 to TRBJ2-7; TRBD2, as called in the table, went unchecked against the DNA. TRBV7-5 is shown as a pseudogene. This TCR was sampled from a man aged 35 to 55 with active or convalescent COVID-19. The DNA sequence is TGTGTCAGAAGCTTATTCTCTGAACGGGAGAGTAGGTACGAGCAGTACTTC. Its protein product is CVRSLFSERESRYEQYF.